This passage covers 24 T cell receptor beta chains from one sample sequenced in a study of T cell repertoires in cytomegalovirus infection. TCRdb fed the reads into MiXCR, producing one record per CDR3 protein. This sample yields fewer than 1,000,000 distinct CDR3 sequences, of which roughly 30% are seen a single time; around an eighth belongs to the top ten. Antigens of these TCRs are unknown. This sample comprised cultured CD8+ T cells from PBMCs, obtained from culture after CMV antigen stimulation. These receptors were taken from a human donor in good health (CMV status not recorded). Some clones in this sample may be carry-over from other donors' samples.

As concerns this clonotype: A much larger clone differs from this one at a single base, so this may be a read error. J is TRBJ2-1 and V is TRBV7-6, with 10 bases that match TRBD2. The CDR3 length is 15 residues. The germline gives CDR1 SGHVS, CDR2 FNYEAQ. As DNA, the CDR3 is TGTGCCAACAGCCTCGGGACTAGCGCGAACAATGAGCAGTTCTTC. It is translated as CANSLGTSANNEQFF.

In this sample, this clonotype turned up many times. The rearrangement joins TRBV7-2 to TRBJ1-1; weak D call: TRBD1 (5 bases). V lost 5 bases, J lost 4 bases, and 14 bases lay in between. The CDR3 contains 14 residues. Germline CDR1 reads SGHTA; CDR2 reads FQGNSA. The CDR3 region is CASSGGTTGTEAFF. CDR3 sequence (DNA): TGTGCCAGCAGCGGGGGTACCACCGGCACTGAAGCTTTCTTT.

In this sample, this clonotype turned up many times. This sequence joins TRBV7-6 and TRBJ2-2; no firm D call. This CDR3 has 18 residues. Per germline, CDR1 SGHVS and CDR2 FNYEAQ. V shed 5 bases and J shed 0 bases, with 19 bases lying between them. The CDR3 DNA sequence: TGTGCCAGCAGCCCGCTGACTGGAGCGTACGCGAACACCGGGGAGCTGTTTTTT. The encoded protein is CASSPLTGAYANTGELFF. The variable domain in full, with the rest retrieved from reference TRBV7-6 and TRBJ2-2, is GAGVSQSPRYKVTKRGQDVALRCDPISGHVSLYWYRQALGQGPEFLTYFNYEAQQDKSGLPNDRFSAERPEGSISTLTIQRTEQRDSAMYRCASSPLTGAYANTGELFFGEGSRLTVL.

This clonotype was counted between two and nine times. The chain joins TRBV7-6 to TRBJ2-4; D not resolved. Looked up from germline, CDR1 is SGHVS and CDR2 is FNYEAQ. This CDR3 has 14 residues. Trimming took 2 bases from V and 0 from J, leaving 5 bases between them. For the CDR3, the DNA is TGTGCCAGCAGCTTAAGAGTAGCCAAAAACATTCAGTACTTC. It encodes CASSLRVAKNIQYF.

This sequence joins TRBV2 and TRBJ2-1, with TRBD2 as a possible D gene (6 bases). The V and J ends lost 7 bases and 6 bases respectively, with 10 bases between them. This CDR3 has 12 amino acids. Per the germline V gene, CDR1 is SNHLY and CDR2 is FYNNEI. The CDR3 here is CASTRRVNEQFF. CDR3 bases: TGTGCCAGCACCCGGAGGGTCAATGAGCAGTTCTTC. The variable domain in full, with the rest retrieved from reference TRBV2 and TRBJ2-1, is EPEVTQTPSHQVTQMGQEVILRCVPISNHLYFYWYRQILGQKVEFLVSFYNNEISEKSEIFDDQFSVERPDGSNFTLKIRSTKLEDSAMYFCASTRRVNEQFFGPGTRLTVL.

CDR3 coding DNA: TGTGCCAGCAGCACGACATTAAATGGGAGTGGCTACACCTTC. It codes for CASSTTLNGSGYTF. The chain joins TRBV12-3 or TRBV12-4 to TRBJ1-2; no firm D call. The CDR3 runs 14 residues. Trimming shortened V by 6 bases and J by 7 bases, and 18 bases separated the two germline ends.

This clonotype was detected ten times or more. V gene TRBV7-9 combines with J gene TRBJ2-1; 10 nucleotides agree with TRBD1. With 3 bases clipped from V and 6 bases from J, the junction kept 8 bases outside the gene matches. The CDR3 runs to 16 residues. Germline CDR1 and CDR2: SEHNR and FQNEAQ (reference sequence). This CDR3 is CASSFGQGVRGNEQFF. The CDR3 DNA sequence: TGTGCCAGCAGCTTCGGACAGGGGGTACGAGGCAATGAGCAGTTCTTC.

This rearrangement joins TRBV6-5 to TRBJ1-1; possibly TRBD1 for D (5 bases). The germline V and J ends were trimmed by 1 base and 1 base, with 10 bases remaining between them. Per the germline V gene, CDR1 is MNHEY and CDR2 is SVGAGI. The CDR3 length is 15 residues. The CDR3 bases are TGTGCCAGCAGTTACTTCCGGGGGTCGAACACTGAAGCTTTCTTT. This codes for CASSYFRGSNTEAFF.

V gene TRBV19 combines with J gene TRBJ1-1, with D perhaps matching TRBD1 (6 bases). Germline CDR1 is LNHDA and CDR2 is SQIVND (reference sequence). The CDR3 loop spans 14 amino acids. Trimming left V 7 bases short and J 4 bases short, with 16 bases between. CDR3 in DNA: TGTGCCAGTAATAGACCGGGACACCGCACTGAAGCTTTCTTT. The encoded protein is CASNRPGHRTEAFF.

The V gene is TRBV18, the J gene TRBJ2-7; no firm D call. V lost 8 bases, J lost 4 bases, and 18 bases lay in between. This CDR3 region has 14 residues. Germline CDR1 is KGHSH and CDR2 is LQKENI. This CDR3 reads CASTSRKELYEQYV. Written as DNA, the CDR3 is TGTGCCAGCACGTCGAGGAAGGAGCTATACGAGCAGTACGTC.

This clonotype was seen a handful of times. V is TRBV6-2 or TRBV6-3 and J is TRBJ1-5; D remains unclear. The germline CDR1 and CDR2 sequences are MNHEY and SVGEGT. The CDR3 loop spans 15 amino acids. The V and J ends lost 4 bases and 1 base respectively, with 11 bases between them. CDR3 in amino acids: CASSFPTGSNQPQHF. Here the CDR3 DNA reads TGTGCCAGCAGTTTCCCCACGGGGAGCAATCAGCCCCAGCATTTT.

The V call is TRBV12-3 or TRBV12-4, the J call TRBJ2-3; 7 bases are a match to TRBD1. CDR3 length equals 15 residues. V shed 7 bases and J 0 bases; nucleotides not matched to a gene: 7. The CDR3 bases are TGTGCCAGCACCTTTCCGGGACAGAGCACAGATACGCAGTATTTT. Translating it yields CASTFPGQSTDTQYF.

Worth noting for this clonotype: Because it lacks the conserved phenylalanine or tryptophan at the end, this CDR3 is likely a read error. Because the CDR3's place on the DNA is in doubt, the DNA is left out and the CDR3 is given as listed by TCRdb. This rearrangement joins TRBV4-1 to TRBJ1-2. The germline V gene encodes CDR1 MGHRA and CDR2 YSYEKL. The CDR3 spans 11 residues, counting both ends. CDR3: CASSQGFETYV.

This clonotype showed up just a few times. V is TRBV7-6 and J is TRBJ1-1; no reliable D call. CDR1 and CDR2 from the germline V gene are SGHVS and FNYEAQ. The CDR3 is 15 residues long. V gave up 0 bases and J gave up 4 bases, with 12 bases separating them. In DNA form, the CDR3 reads TGTGCCAGCAGCTTAGCGCCCCGGCGAGGCACTGAAGCTTTCTTT. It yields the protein CASSLAPRRGTEAFF.

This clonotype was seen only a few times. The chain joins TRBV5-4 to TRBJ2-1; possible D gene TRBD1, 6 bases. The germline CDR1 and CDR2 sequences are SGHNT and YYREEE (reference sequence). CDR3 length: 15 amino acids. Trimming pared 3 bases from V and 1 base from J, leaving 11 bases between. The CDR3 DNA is TGTGCCAGCAGCTATACCAGGGGTTCCTACAATGAGCAGTTCTTC. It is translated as CASSYTRGSYNEQFF.

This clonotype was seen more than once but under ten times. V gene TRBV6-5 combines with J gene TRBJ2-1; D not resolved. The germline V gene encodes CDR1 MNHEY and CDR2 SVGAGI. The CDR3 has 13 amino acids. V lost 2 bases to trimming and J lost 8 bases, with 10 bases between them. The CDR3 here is CASSYEFRDEQFF. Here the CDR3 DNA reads TGTGCCAGCAGTTACGAATTTAGGGATGAGCAGTTCTTC.

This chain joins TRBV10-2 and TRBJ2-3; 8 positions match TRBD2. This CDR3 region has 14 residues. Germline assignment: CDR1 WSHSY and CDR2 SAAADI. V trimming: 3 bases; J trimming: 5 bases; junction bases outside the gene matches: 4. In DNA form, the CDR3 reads TGCGCCAGCAGTGACGGGGGGGCCAGAGATACGCAGTATTTT. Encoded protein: CASSDGGARDTQYF.

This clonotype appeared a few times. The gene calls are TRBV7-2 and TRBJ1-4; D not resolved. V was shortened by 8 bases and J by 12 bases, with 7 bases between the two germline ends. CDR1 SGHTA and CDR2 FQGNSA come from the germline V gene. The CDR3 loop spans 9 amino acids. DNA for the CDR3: TGTGCCAGCGCCCCCGAACTGTTTTTT. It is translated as CASAPELFF.

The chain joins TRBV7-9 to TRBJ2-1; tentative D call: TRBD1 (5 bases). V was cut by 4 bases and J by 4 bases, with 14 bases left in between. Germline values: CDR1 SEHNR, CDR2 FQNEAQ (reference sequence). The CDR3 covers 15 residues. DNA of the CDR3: TGTGCCAGCAGCTCCCGGACATGGGCATACAATGAGCAGTTCTTC. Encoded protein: CASSSRTWAYNEQFF.

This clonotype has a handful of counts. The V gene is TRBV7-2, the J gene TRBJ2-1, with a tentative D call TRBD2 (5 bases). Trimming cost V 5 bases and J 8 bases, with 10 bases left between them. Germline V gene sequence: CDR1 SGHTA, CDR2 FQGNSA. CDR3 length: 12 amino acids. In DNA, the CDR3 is TGTGCCAGCAGCGTTGACTATCATGAGCAGTTCTTC. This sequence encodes CASSVDYHEQFF.

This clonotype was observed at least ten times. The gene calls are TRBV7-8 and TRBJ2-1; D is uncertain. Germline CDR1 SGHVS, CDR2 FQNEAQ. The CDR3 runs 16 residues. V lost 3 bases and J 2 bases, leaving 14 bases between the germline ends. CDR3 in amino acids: CASSFPTQWAYNEQFF. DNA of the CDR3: TGTGCCAGCAGCTTCCCAACCCAATGGGCCTACAATGAGCAGTTCTTC.

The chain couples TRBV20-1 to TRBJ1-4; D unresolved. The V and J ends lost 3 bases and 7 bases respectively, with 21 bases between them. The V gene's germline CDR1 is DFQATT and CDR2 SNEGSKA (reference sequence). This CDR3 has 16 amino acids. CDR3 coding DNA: TGCAGTGCTAGGGACCGGGCAGCCCAGTGGGGTGAAAAACTGTTTTTT. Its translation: CSARDRAAQWGEKLFF.

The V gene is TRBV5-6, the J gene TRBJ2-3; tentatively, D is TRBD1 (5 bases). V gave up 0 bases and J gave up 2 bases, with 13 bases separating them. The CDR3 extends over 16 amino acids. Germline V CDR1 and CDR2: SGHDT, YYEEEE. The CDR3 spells CASSLAVRVSTDTQYF. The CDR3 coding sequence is TGTGCCAGCAGCTTGGCCGTCAGGGTATCCACAGATACGCAGTATTTT.

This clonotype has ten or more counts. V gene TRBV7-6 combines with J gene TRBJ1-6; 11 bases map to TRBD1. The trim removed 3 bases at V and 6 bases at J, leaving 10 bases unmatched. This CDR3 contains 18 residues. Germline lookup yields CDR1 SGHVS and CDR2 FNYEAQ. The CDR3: CASSFDQGQGAGNSPLHF. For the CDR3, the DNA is TGTGCCAGCAGCTTCGATCAAGGACAGGGGGCGGGTAATTCACCCCTCCACTTT.